A selection of T cell receptor beta chains follows, all from one sample in a study of blood T cell repertoires in COVID-19. TCRdb's table, derived via immunoSEQ multiplex PCR, lists solely in-frame clones and lacks some. The table lists under 250,000 clones, approximately 83% of them singletons, with nearly 9% in the top ten. The sample comprised peripheral blood. The receptors were gathered from a man at least 80 years old with acute or convalescent COVID-19. CDR3s include the opening cysteine and the closing phenylalanine or tryptophan. A D gene is named only where the DNA matches it firmly. The size of a clone is reported for some rows only, either as once, few or many, or as a class for expanded clones.

V: TRBV6-5; size: .; D: TRBD1; J: TRBJ1-2; DNA: TGTGCCAGCAGGCGGGACAGCCGATCTAACTATGGCTACACCTTC; CDR3: CASRRDSRSNYGYTF
V: TRBV2; size: .; D: TRBD2; J: TRBJ2-7; DNA: TGTGCCAGCAGTGAAGTTGGGAGGGGTAGGAGCTCCTACGAGCAGTACTTC; CDR3: CASSEVGRGRSSYEQYF
V: TRBV29-1; size: .; D: .; J: TRBJ2-7; DNA: TGCAGCGTTGATGTAGGGGTTAGCGGCTACGAGCAGTACTTC; CDR3: CSVDVGVSGYEQYF
V: TRBV5-6; size: .; D: .; J: TRBJ2-7; DNA: TGTGCCAGCAGCTTGGGCCAGGGATGGATCTCCTACGAGCAGTACTTC; CDR3: CASSLGQGWISYEQYF
V: TRBV12-5; size: .; D: .; J: TRBJ2-7; DNA: TGTGCTAGTGGTTTGGCCCGGGATCCTTCCTACGAGCAGTACTTC; CDR3: CASGLARDPSYEQYF
V: TRBV5-1; size: .; D: TRBD1; J: TRBJ2-2; DNA: TGCGCCAGCAAATGGGACAGGACTCGGTTGACGAACACCGGGGAGCTGTTTTTT; CDR3: CASKWDRTRLTNTGELFF
V: TRBV2; size: .; D: .; J: TRBJ1-5; DNA: TGTGCCAGCAGGAGATACAATCAGCCCCAGCATTTT; CDR3: CASRRYNQPQHF
V: TRBV10-3; size: .; D: TRBD1; J: TRBJ1-2; DNA: TGTGCCATCAGCCCCGGGACAGGGGGTGGCTACACCTTC; CDR3: CAISPGTGGGYTF
V: TRBV9; size: .; D: TRBD2; J: TRBJ2-1; DNA: TGTGCCAGCAGCGTAACCCCCGGGACTAGCGGGATGGGTGAGCAGTTCTTC; CDR3: CASSVTPGTSGMGEQFF
V: TRBV6-5; size: .; D: .; J: TRBJ2-7; DNA: TGTGCCAGCAGTTACCAGGGCTCCTACGAGCAGTACTTC; CDR3: CASSYQGSYEQYF
V: TRBV2; size: .; D: .; J: TRBJ1-5; DNA: TGTGCCAGCAGCAAGGAGTATAGCAATCAGCCCCAGCATTTT; CDR3: CASSKEYSNQPQHF
V: TRBV9; size: once; D: .; J: TRBJ1-1; DNA: TGTGCCAGCAGCGCGAACGCCGCTGGGGGGGAAGATTTCTTT; CDR3: CASSANAAGGEDFF
V: TRBV28; size: .; D: .; J: TRBJ1-6; DNA: TGTGCCAGCAGACCGACGAGGGCAAGCGATTCACCCCTCCACTTT; CDR3: CASRPTRASDSPLHF
V: TRBV6-6; size: .; D: .; J: TRBJ2-7; DNA: TGTGCCAGCAGTTGGAGCTACGAGCAGTACTTC; CDR3: CASSWSYEQYF
V: TRBV7-2; size: .; D: TRBD1; J: TRBJ2-7; DNA: TGTGCCAGCAGCTATGGACAGGGCAACTCCTACGAGCAGTACTTC; CDR3: CASSYGQGNSYEQYF
V: TRBV18; size: .; D: .; J: TRBJ2-3; DNA: TGTGCCAGCTCACCACCGGAGCGTCGGCGGACAGATACGCAGTATTTT; CDR3: CASSPPERRRTDTQYF
V: TRBV5-1; size: few; D: TRBD2; J: TRBJ2-2; DNA: TGCGCCAGCAGCAACCGGACTAGCGGGACCGGGGAGCTGTTTTTT; CDR3: CASSNRTSGTGELFF
V: TRBV18; size: .; D: TRBD1; J: TRBJ1-1; DNA: TGTGCCAGCTCACTCACTTACAGGGGGGAGACTGAAGCTTTCTTT; CDR3: CASSLTYRGETEAFF
V: TRBV14; size: .; D: TRBD1; J: TRBJ1-6; DNA: TGTGCCAGCAGCCGTCCCGGGACAGGGGGCGATTCACCCCTCCACTTT; CDR3: CASSRPGTGGDSPLHF
V: TRBV2; size: few; D: .; J: TRBJ1-4; DNA: TGTGCCAGCAGTCCTCTAGAAAAACTGTTTTTT; CDR3: CASSPLEKLFF
V: TRBV18; size: once; D: TRBD1; J: TRBJ2-3; DNA: TGTGCCAGCTCATCCGGGACAGGGGGCCGGCTCAGCACAGATACGCAGTATTTT; CDR3: CASSSGTGGRLSTDTQYF
V: TRBV20-1; size: .; D: .; J: TRBJ2-7; DNA: TGCAGTGCCAGGGCAGCCTACGAGCAGTACTTC; CDR3: CSARAAYEQYF
V: TRBV5-6; size: once; D: .; J: TRBJ1-3; DNA: TGTGCCAGCAGCTTGGTTAAGCAATCTGGAAACACCATATATTTT; CDR3: CASSLVKQSGNTIYF